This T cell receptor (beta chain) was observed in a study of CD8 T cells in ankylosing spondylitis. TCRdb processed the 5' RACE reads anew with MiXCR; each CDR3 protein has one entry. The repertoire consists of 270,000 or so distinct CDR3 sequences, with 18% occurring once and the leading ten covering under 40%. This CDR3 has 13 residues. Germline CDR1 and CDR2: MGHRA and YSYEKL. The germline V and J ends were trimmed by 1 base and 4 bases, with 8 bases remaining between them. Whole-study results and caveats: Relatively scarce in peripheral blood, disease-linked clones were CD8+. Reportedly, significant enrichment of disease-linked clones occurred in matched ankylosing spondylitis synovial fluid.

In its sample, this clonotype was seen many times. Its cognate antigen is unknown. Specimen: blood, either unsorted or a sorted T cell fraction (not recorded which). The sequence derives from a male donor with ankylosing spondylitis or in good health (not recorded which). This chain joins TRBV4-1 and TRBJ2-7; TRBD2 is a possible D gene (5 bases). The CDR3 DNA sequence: TGCGCCAGCAGCCAAGGGACGGGATACGAGCAGTACTTC. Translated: CASSQGTGYEQYF.